The 17 T cell receptor beta chains below come from one sample, sequenced in a study of post-analysis software for immune sequencing data. Study results and limitations: Patients showed TRBV5-6, TRBV5-1 and TRBV20-1 among about five TRBV segments more frequent than in controls.

Unique molecular identifiers featured in each of the TCR beta cDNA libraries. TCRdb redid the calling of the PCR reads with MiXCR, one entry per CDR3 protein. The table has roughly 670,000 distinct CDR3 sequences, 59% seen once. Their recognized antigens are unknown. What was sequenced was blood. These receptors were collected from a girl aged 2 to 10 with multiple sclerosis.

This sequence joins TRBV20-1 and TRBJ2-5; 14 nucleotides align to TRBD2. With the DNA end fitting TRBJ2-1 better, the J assignment may be wrong. Germline CDR1 DFQATT, CDR2 SNEGSKA (reference sequence). This CDR3 region has 16 residues. This CDR3 is CSARGLAGVRQETQFF. The CDR3 bases are TGCAGTGCTAGGGGACTAGCGGGGGTCCGTCAAGAGACCCAGTTCTTC.

This clonotype appeared a few times. This chain joins TRBV12-3 or TRBV12-4 and TRBJ2-4; 7 nucleotides match TRBD1. V lost 3 bases to trimming and J lost 0 bases; unmatched junction nucleotides: 2. The CDR3 runs 15 residues. The CDR3: CASSLGTEAKNIQYF. The CDR3 DNA follows: TGTGCCAGCAGTTTGGGGACAGAAGCCAAAAACATTCAGTACTTC.

The chain links TRBV2 to TRBJ2-7; 7 nucleotides agree with TRBD1. V lost 4 bases and J lost 6; bases outside the gene matches: 9. Germline V CDR1 and CDR2: SNHLY, FYNNEI. The CDR3 is made up of 14 amino acids. This chain's CDR3 is CASSAGTAGGEQYF. DNA of the CDR3: TGTGCCAGCAGTGCCGGGACAGCAGGAGGCGAGCAGTACTTC.

The sample holds a few counts of this clonotype. The chain uses TRBV5-5 and TRBJ2-1, with D perhaps matching TRBD2 (6 bases). Germline V gene lookup returns CDR1 SGHKS and CDR2 YYEKEE (reference sequence). This CDR3 is 14 amino acids long. Deletions cut 2 bases from V and 10 bases from J, with 16 bases between. As DNA, the CDR3 is TGTGCCAGCAGCTTTGGACTACCCCCAAGAGAGCAGTTCTTC. Residues: CASSFGLPPREQFF.

This clonotype was picked up a small number of times. The J gene is TRBJ2-3, the V gene TRBV2, with 10 bases aligning to TRBD1. This CDR3 is built from 15 residues. The J segment lost 1 base and the V segment lost 3 bases, leaving 1 base of the junction unmatched. CDR1 is SNHLY, CDR2 FYNNEI, per germline. The CDR3 nucleotides read TGTGCCAGCAGTGAGGGGACAGGGGGCACAGATACGCAGTATTTT. It specifies CASSEGTGGTDTQYF.

The chain couples TRBV20-1 to TRBJ2-1; TRBD1 might be the D (8 bases). CDR1 and CDR2 from the germline V gene are DFQATT and SNEGSKA (reference sequence). There are 13 residues in the CDR3. V lost 6 bases and J lost 2, with 11 bases in between. CDR3 sequence: CSAQGGTYNEQFF. The CDR3 nucleotides are TGCAGTGCACAGGGGGGGACCTACAATGAGCAGTTCTTC.

The chain recombines TRBV7-2 with TRBJ2-4; D might be TRBD1 or TRBD2, each matching 5 bases. The end of the DNA aligns better with TRBJ2-5, so the J call may be wrong. Germline V gene lookup returns CDR1 SGHTA and CDR2 FQGNSA. This CDR3 has 14 amino acids. The CDR3 reads CASSLGGYEETQYF. The CDR3 DNA sequence: TGTGCCAGCAGCTTAGGGGGGTACGAAGAGACCCAGTACTTC.

This clonotype was picked up a small number of times. The chain uses TRBV5-1 and TRBJ2-3, with a tentative D call TRBD1 (6 bases). This CDR3 spans 15 amino acids. V was trimmed by 2 bases and J by 4 bases, leaving 14 bases between them. Germline CDR1 and CDR2: SGHRS and YFSETQ. Written as DNA, the CDR3 is TGCGCCAGCAGCTTACAGGGAGCCACAGCAGATACGCAGTATTTT. It translates to CASSLQGATADTQYF.

Regarding this clonotype: The junction departs from germline at one end; a sequencing error may be responsible. This rearrangement joins TRBV5-1 to TRBJ2-1, with 9 bases matching TRBD2. CDR3 length: 17 residues. Germline-derived CDR1 and CDR2 are SGHRS and YFSETQ. CDR3 DNA: TGCGCCAGCTGCTTGCGGGGGGGAGGGAGCTCCTACAATGAGCAGTTCTTC. It is translated as CASCLRGGGSSYNEQFF.

The table lists this clonotype with a few counts. The chain recombines TRBV12-3 or TRBV12-4 with TRBJ1-2; D remains ambiguous. This CDR3 spans 12 amino acids. With 4 bases removed from V and 3 bases from J, the gap between germline ends came to 6 bases. The CDR3 DNA reads as TGTGCCAGCAGTTCAGTTGACTATGGCTACACCTTC. Amino acid sequence: CASSSVDYGYTF.

This chain uses TRBV7-9 with TRBJ1-2; no clear D. This CDR3 spans 13 amino acids. Germline CDR1 is SEHNR and CDR2 is FQNEAQ (reference sequence). Deletions cut 1 base from V and 5 bases from J, with 8 bases between. In nucleotides, the CDR3 is TGTGCCAGCAGCTTAGAGGACGGGTATGGCTACACCTTC. This gives the protein CASSLEDGYGYTF.

The chain links TRBV7-2 to TRBJ2-3; unclear D gene. The germline V and J ends were trimmed by 3 bases and 8 bases, with 6 bases remaining between them. Looked up from germline, CDR1 is SGHTA and CDR2 is FQGNSA. The CDR3 totals 11 residues. The CDR3 reads CASSLSATQYF. CDR3 coding DNA: TGTGCCAGCAGCTTGTCTGCTACGCAGTATTTT.

The sample holds a few counts of this clonotype. The chain employs TRBV29-1 and TRBJ1-1; tentative D call: TRBD1 (5 bases). This CDR3 contains 13 residues. Deletions cut 3 bases from V and 4 bases from J, with 12 bases between. CDR1 and CDR2 (germline): SQVTM, ANQGSEA. This CDR3 reads CSVDWGGFTEAFF. The CDR3 nucleotides are TGCAGCGTTGATTGGGGGGGTTTCACTGAAGCTTTCTTT.

This clonotype has only one observation. The genes are TRBV20-1 and TRBJ1-2; D is uncertain. CDR1 DFQATT and CDR2 SNEGSKA come from the germline V gene (reference sequence). The CDR3 loop spans 14 amino acids. V was trimmed by 1 base and J by 2 bases, leaving 11 bases between them. The CDR3 region is CSARGNQENYGYTF. CDR3 coding DNA: TGCAGTGCTAGAGGGAACCAAGAAAACTATGGCTACACCTTC.

This chain joins TRBV7-4 and TRBJ1-1, with D perhaps matching TRBD1 (6 bases). CDR1 is SGHVT, CDR2 SQSDAQ, per germline. V was cut by 2 bases and J by 3 bases, with 13 bases left in between. The CDR3 totals 15 residues. CDR3 in DNA: TGTGCCAGCAGCTTATACAGGGTGGGGGACACTGAAGCTTTCTTT. As protein: CASSLYRVGDTEAFF.

The rearrangement links TRBV10-3 to TRBJ2-1, with D tentatively TRBD2 (6 bases). The CDR3 length is 11 residues. V gave up 4 bases and J gave up 13 bases, with 11 bases separating them. The germline gives CDR1 ENHRY, CDR2 SYGVKD. The CDR3 here is CAISAGGPQFF. Written as DNA, the CDR3 is TGTGCCATCAGTGCCGGAGGGCCCCAGTTCTTC.

The CDR3 DNA reads TGTGCCAGCAGTTCTTTGGGGGAAATGAACACTGAAGCTTTCTTT. It translates to CASSSLGEMNTEAFF. The V gene is TRBV27, the J gene TRBJ1-1; a weak D match, TRBD1 (5 bases). Germline CDR1 and CDR2: MNHEY and SMNVEV (reference sequence). V was shortened by 4 bases and J by 0 bases, with 12 bases between the two germline ends. The CDR3 spans 15 residues.